One sample yielded the 30 T cell receptor beta chains listed below, sequenced in a study of tumor-infiltrating lymphocytes in primary liver carcinoma. It was unsorted whole blood that yielded blood RNA, and germline DNA was also extracted. Starting from about 0.5 ug of total RNA, TCR beta cDNA was produced with a primer in the constant region. Nested multiplex PCR, run for three rounds with slightly modified ARM-PCR, yielded TCR beta libraries. Use of TRBV1-TRBV30 forward primers with a C-beta reverse primer characterized the first two PCR rounds, which lasted about 9 cycles each. A single record per CDR3 protein comes from TCRdb applying MiXCR to the multiplex PCR reads. The table includes around 210,000 distinct CDR3 sequences, approximately 65% detected once. Sequenced: peripheral blood. Receptors were obtained from a woman aged 55 to 70 with primary liver carcinoma and hepatitis B virus infection.

The chain couples TRBV11-2 to TRBJ2-1, with TRBD2 identical over 15 bases. V was pared by 8 bases and J by 3 bases, with 5 bases of the junction left unmatched. The CDR3 runs to 16 residues. The germline gives CDR1 SGHAT, CDR2 FQNNGV. The CDR3 bases are TGTGCCAGCCGGACTAGCGGGAGGGTCGACTACAATGAGCAGTTCTTC. Protein product: CASRTSGRVDYNEQFF.

The chain couples TRBV11-2 to TRBJ2-7, with 8 bases fitting TRBD1. The germline gives CDR1 SGHAT, CDR2 FQNNGV. The length of the CDR3 is 14 residues. The trim removed 5 bases at V and 10 bases at J, leaving 13 bases unmatched. The CDR3, as DNA: TGTGCCAGCAGCCGAGACAGGGGAAGAAGCGAACAGTACTTC. The encoded protein is CASSRDRGRSEQYF.

A word on this clonotype: It is likely a read error, because the conserved phenylalanine at the end of the CDR3 is missing. V and J are TRBV11-2 and TRBJ1-1, with D unclear. The length of the CDR3 is 16 residues. V lost 0 bases, J lost 0 bases, and 11 bases lay in between. Germline V gene sequence: CDR1 SGHAT, CDR2 FQNNGV. In DNA, the CDR3 is TGTGCCAGCAGCTTAGAAGCGCAGATAATGAACACTGAAGCTTTCACT. This codes for CASSLEAQIMNTEAFT.

There are many counts of this clonotype. This sequence joins TRBV4-1 and TRBJ1-1; tentatively, D is TRBD1 (5 bases). Germline CDR1 reads MGHRA; CDR2 reads YSYEKL. The CDR3 covers 16 residues. Trimming stripped 1 base from V and 3 bases from J, with 15 bases between. Here the CDR3 DNA reads TGCGCCAGCAGCCAAGTCGCGCGGGGGAGGGACACTGAAGCTTTCTTT. Translated, it gives CASSQVARGRDTEAFF.

This clonotype was seen at least ten times. The rearrangement joins TRBV11-2 to TRBJ1-1; D is ambiguous. The CDR3 consists of 13 residues. The germline V gene encodes CDR1 SGHAT and CDR2 FQNNGV. The germline V and J ends were trimmed by 5 bases and 4 bases, with 11 bases remaining between them. The CDR3 region is CASSPSDGTEAFF. Here the CDR3 DNA reads TGTGCCAGCAGCCCCAGTGATGGCACTGAAGCTTTCTTT.

This clonotype was recorded many times. CDR3 region: CASSQRSGDIQYF. In DNA form, the CDR3 reads TGCGCCAGCAGCCAGCGGTCGGGGGACATTCAGTACTTC. The chain joins TRBV4-1 to TRBJ2-4, with D possibly matching TRBD2 (6 bases). CDR1 is MGHRA and CDR2 is YSYEKL in the germline V gene. The CDR3 runs 13 residues. V gave up 3 bases and J gave up 8 bases, with 11 bases separating them.

The chain couples TRBV29-1 to TRBJ1-1, with 7 bases aligning to TRBD1. Germline V gene sequence: CDR1 SQVTM, CDR2 ANQGSEA. The CDR3 totals 13 residues. Trimming took 6 bases from V and 3 from J; bases not matched to a gene: 7. The CDR3 DNA reads TGCAGCGTGGGAGACAGGGTGGACACTGAAGCTTTCTTT. This encodes CSVGDRVDTEAFF.

As regards this clonotype: This CDR3 is missing its conserved last phenylalanine or tryptophan, likely due to a read error. The chain couples TRBV5-1 to TRBJ2-3, with no clear D. V was shortened by 4 bases and J by 2 bases, with 14 bases between the two germline ends. This CDR3 has 15 residues. The germline CDR1 and CDR2 sequences are SGHRS and YFSETQ. Written as DNA, the CDR3 is TGCGCCAGCAGCCCTCTCGTGTCCCACACAGATACGCAGTATCTT. This codes for CASSPLVSHTDTQYL.

This chain joins TRBV30 and TRBJ2-2; 7 bases align to TRBD1. CDR3 length: 13 amino acids. V shed 8 bases, J shed 6 bases, and the junction held 9 bases outside the gene matches. Per the germline V gene, CDR1 is GTSNPN and CDR2 is SVGIG (reference sequence). For the CDR3, the DNA is TGTGCCCGGCAAGCAACAGGGGCCGGGGAGCTGTTTTTT. This codes for CARQATGAGELFF.

Worth noting for this clonotype: Being one base from a much bigger clone, this may be a read error. V and J are TRBV12-3 or TRBV12-4 and TRBJ2-1; 11 bases are a match to TRBD1. There are 12 residues in the CDR3. Here the CDR3 reads CTSSPSDRGRFF. The CDR3 coding sequence is TGTACCAGCAGTCCTTCGGACAGGGGGCGATTCTTC.

As concerns this clonotype: The junction shows a germline mismatch at one end, possibly a read error. The chain combines TRBV11-2 with TRBJ2-1, with TRBD2 identical over 7 bases. Per germline, CDR1 SGHAT and CDR2 FQNNGV. The CDR3 consists of 15 residues. CDR3 sequence: CASTGGSGPCNEQFF. In nucleotides, the CDR3 is TGCGCCAGCACTGGGGGTAGCGGGCCCTGCAATGAGCAGTTCTTC.

Of note for this clonotype: The junction departs from the called germline gene at one end, perhaps through a read error. The gene calls are TRBV29-1 and TRBJ2-1; no reliable D call. The CDR3 has 13 amino acids. Germline V CDR1 and CDR2: SQVTM, ANQGSEA. The CDR3: CSVRKHLYNEQLF. The CDR3 coding sequence is TGCAGCGTGAGGAAACACCTATACAATGAGCAACTCTTC.

Remarks on this clonotype: An end of the junction does not agree with germline; a read error may underlie this. V and J are TRBV12-3 or TRBV12-4 and TRBJ2-1; D unclear. This CDR3 is built from 15 residues. The CDR3 sequence is CASSSDPGSYDEQFF. Written as DNA, the CDR3 is TGTGCCAGCAGTTCAGACCCCGGCTCCTACGATGAGCAGTTCTTC.

Details on this clonotype: A read error is likely, as this CDR3 ends without the conserved phenylalanine or tryptophan. The chain is built from TRBV11-1 and TRBJ2-2, with a weak D call TRBD1 (5 bases). This CDR3 spans 12 amino acids. Per germline, CDR1 SGHAT and CDR2 FQDESV (reference sequence). DNA of the CDR3: TGTGCCAACAGCTTACAGGTCGGGGAGCTGTTTTCT. As protein: CANSLQVGELFS.

Of note for this clonotype: A much bigger clone sits one base away, suggesting this may be a read error. The chain joins TRBV5-4 to TRBJ2-5; D is undetermined. CDR3 length equals 11 residues. CDR1 is SGHNT and CDR2 is YYREEE in the germline V gene (reference sequence). This chain's CDR3 is CVSDVGETQYF. CDR3 in DNA: TGTGTCAGCGATGTTGGAGAGACCCAGTACTTC. Variable domain in full (rest from reference TRBV5-4 and TRBJ2-5): ETGVTQSPTHLIKTRGQQVTLRCSSQSGHNTVSWYQQALGQGPQFIFQYYREEENGRGNFPPRFSGLQFPNYSSELNVNALELDDSALYLCVSDVGETQYFGPGTRLLVL.

Remarks on this clonotype: A read error may explain this, as a much larger clone is one base away. The chain links TRBV6-2 or TRBV6-3 to TRBJ2-1; D uncertain. Germline V gives CDR1 MNHEY, CDR2 SVGEGT. This CDR3 has 15 residues. The germline V and J ends were trimmed by 6 bases and 4 bases, with 16 bases remaining between them. In DNA, the CDR3 is TGTGCCAGCAGGGAAGCGAGAGTACGGTACAATGAGCAGTTCTTC. Protein sequence: CASREARVRYNEQFF.

On this clonotype: One junction end disagrees with the germline gene, perhaps due to a read error. This sequence joins TRBV7-9 and TRBJ1-5; 7 bases agree with TRBD1. This CDR3 spans 16 amino acids. Germline CDR1 and CDR2: SEHNR and FQNEAQ (reference sequence). The CDR3 nucleotides are TGTGTCAGCAGCTTAGCGGGAGAGGGGGCGACTCAGCCCCAGCATTTT. It specifies CVSSLAGEGATQPQHF. Full variable domain (missing parts from reference TRBV7-9 and TRBJ1-5): DTGVSQNPRHKITKRGQNVTFRCDPISEHNRLYWYRQTLGQGPEFLTYFQNEAQLEKSRLLSDRFSAERPKGSFSTLEIQRTEQGDSAMYLCVSSLAGEGATQPQHFGDGTRLSIL.

This clonotype was picked up many times. The rearrangement uses TRBV11-2 and TRBJ1-4; TRBD1 matches 7 bases. The CDR3 covers 15 residues. Looked up from germline, CDR1 is SGHAT and CDR2 is FQNNGV. The V gene end was trimmed by 3 bases and the J gene end by 6 bases; junction bases not matched to a gene: 7. CDR3 protein: CASSFQTGKDEKLFF. In DNA, the CDR3 is TGTGCCAGCAGCTTCCAGACAGGGAAGGATGAAAAACTGTTTTTT.

On this clonotype itself: Here the CDR3 omits its conserved ending phenylalanine or tryptophan, so a read error is the likely source. The chain joins TRBV11-1 to TRBJ2-7; TRBD1 matches 11 bases. Germline CDR1 reads SGHAT; CDR2 reads FQDESV (reference sequence). CDR3 length: 15 residues. V lost 4 bases and J lost 3; bases outside the gene matches: 5. CDR3 in amino acids: CASSSKGQGVYEQYL. CDR3 nucleotide sequence: TGTGCCAGCAGCTCTAAGGGACAGGGGGTCTACGAGCAGTACCTC.

Remarks on this clonotype: It is unclear where the CDR3 begins or ends on the DNA, so no DNA is shown, and the CDR3 is as TCRdb lists it. The chain couples TRBV11-2 to TRBJ2-1. The germline V gene has CDR1 SGHAT and CDR2 FQNNGV. With termini counted, the CDR3 has 16 amino acids. CDR3: CASGFGSGSSYNEQFF.

Concerning this clonotype: A read error is possible here, since a much larger clone lies one base away. The V and J genes are TRBV6-5 and TRBJ1-6; tentatively, D is TRBD1 (5 bases). The germline CDR1 and CDR2 sequences are MNHEY and SVGAGI. The CDR3 has 17 amino acids. Trimming stripped 5 bases from V and 8 bases from J, with 22 bases between. The DNA of the CDR3 is TGTGCCAGCAGTAAAACAGGAGCGGGGGGATATGATTCACCCCTCCACTTT. Its translation is CASSKTGAGGYDSPLHF.

A remark on this clonotype: The conserved phenylalanine or tryptophan is not found at the CDR3 terminus, so this likely reflects a read error. The rearrangement links TRBV11-1 to TRBJ2-2; D is ambiguous. This CDR3 contains 14 residues. Germline CDR1 SGHAT, CDR2 FQDESV (reference sequence). CDR3 bases: TGTGCCAGCAGACCGATCCTTGACACCTGGGAGCTGTTTTTG. Its protein product is CASRPILDTWELFL.

As to this clonotype: A junction end diverges from the germline sequence, so it may reflect a read error. This rearrangement joins TRBV7-9 to TRBJ2-7, with D possibly called TRBD1 or TRBD2 (5 bases each). Per germline, CDR1 SEHNR and CDR2 FQNEAQ (reference sequence). There are 12 residues in the CDR3. The CDR3, as DNA: TGTGCCAGCAGCTCAGGGAGCTACGTGCAGTACTTC. It codes for CASSSGSYVQYF.

The V gene is TRBV2, the J gene TRBJ2-1; 8 positions agree with TRBD2. This CDR3 comprises 15 residues. The germline gives CDR1 SNHLY, CDR2 FYNNEI. Losses at the gene ends were 8 bases for V and 4 bases for J; bases not matched to a gene: 10. CDR3 loop: CASRGGIAAYNEQFF. Here the CDR3 DNA reads TGTGCCAGCCGGGGGGGGATAGCGGCTTACAATGAGCAGTTCTTC.

In the case of this clonotype: A read error may account for a junction end that differs from germline. The chain employs TRBV11-3 and TRBJ2-3; maybe TRBD1 (5 bases). The germline V gene encodes CDR1 SGHNT and CDR2 YENEEA. The CDR3 length is 15 residues. CDR3 DNA sequence: TGTGCCAGCAGCTTAGGAGTCGGGCACACAGGTACGCAGTATTTT. This encodes CASSLGVGHTGTQYF.

This clonotype has more than one count but fewer than ten. The J gene is TRBJ2-1, the V gene TRBV5-1, with 9 bases identical to TRBD1. This CDR3 is 15 amino acids long. J lost 6 bases, V lost 0 bases, and 4 bases had no gene match. Looked up from germline, CDR1 is SGHRS and CDR2 is YFSETQ. Written as DNA, the CDR3 is TGCGCCAGCAGCTTGGGGACAGGGGTGAGCAATGAGCAGTTCTTC. As protein: CASSLGTGVSNEQFF. The whole variable domain, filled in from reference TRBV5-1 and TRBJ2-1, reads KAGVTQTPRYLIKTRGQQVTLSCSPISGHRSVSWYQQTPGQGLQFLFEYFSETQRNKGNFPGRFSGRQFSNSRSEMNVSTLELGDSALYLCASSLGTGVSNEQFFGPGTRLTVL.

Regarding this clonotype: A much larger clone lies a single base off, so this may be a read error. CDR3 protein: CASRKGLGGIQPQHF. The CDR3 DNA sequence: TGCGCCAGCAGGAAGGGATTAGGGGGCATTCAGCCCCAGCATTTT. The chain employs TRBV4-1 and TRBJ1-5; 7 nucleotides agree with TRBD1. The CDR3 has 15 amino acids. Per the germline V gene, CDR1 is MGHRA and CDR2 is YSYEKL. Trimming cost V 6 bases and J 6 bases; bases outside gene matches: 11.

As to this clonotype: The junction and the germline gene differ at one end; a read error may be behind it. The rearrangement joins TRBV11-2 to TRBJ2-1, with 7 bases matching TRBD2. The germline V gene has CDR1 SGHAT and CDR2 FQNNGV. This CDR3 has 15 residues. The CDR3 DNA follows: TGTGCCAGCGGCCCCGGGGGGAGCTCCTACAATGAGCAGTCCTTC. This sequence encodes CASGPGGSSYNEQSF.

Notes on this clonotype: A read error may account for a junction end that differs from germline. The chain is built from TRBV12-3 or TRBV12-4 and TRBJ2-1, with D maybe TRBD1 (5 bases). CDR3 size: 13 residues. CDR3 loop: CVSSLAQDRGQFF. DNA of the CDR3: TGTGTCAGCAGTTTAGCCCAGGATAGGGGGCAGTTCTTC.

As to this clonotype: A much larger clone is a single base away; this may be a read error. The V and J genes are TRBV4-1 and TRBJ1-6; D not resolved. The V gene's germline CDR1 is MGHRA and CDR2 YSYEKL. This CDR3 is built from 15 residues. The CDR3, as DNA: TGCGCCAGCAGCCAAGTCACAGTCTATAATTCACTCCTCCACTTT. Encoded protein: CASSQVTVYNSLLHF.